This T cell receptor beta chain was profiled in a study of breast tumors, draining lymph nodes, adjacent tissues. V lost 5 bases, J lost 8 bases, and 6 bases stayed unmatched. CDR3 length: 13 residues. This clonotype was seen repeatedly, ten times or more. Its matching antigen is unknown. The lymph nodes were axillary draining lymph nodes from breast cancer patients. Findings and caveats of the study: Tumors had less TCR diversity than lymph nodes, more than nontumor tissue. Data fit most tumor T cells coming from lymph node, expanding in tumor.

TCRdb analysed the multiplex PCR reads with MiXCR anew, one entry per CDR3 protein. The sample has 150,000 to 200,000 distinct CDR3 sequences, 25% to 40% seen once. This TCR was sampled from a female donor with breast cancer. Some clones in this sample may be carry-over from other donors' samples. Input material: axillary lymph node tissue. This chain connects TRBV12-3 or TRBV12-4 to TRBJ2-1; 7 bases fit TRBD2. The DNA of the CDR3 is TGTGCCAGCAGTACCGGGACTATCGATGAGCAGTTCTTC. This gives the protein CASSTGTIDEQFF.